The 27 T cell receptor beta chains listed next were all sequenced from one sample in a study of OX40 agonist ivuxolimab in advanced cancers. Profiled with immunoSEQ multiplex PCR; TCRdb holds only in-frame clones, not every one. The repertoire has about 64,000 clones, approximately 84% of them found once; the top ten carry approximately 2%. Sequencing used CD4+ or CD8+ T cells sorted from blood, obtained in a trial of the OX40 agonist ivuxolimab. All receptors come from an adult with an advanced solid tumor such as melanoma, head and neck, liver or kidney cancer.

In DNA, the CDR3 is TGCGCCAGCAGCTTGGGGGGGCTAGCTGCCTACGAGCAGTACTTC. Residues: CASSLGGLAAYEQYF. The chain couples TRBV5-1 to TRBJ2-7; D is possibly TRBD1 (6 bases). Trimming took off 0 bases at V and 2 bases at J, with 12 bases between the two ends. The CDR3 loop spans 15 amino acids. From germline, CDR1 is SGHRS and CDR2 YFSETQ.

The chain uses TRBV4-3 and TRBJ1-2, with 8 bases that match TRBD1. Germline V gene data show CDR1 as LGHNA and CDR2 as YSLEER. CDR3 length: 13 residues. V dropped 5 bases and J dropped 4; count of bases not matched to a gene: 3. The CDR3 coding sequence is TGCGCCAGCAGCACGACAGGGGCCTATGGCTACACCTTC. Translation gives CASSTTGAYGYTF.

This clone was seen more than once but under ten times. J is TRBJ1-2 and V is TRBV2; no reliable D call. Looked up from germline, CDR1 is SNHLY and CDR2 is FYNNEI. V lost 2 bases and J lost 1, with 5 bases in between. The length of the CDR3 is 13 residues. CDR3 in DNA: TGTGCCAGCAGTGAACTGGGTAACTATGGCTACACCTTC. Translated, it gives CASSELGNYGYTF.

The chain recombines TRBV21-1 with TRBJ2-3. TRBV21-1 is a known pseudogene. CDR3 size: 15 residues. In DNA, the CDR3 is TGTGCCAGCAGCAAACCTCATCTTAGCACAGATACGCAGTATTTT. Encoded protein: CASSKPHLSTDTQYF.

The DNA for the CDR3 is TGTGCCAGCAGCCAGGGACAGGGAGCAGCCTATGGCTACACCTTC. Its translation: CASSQGQGAAYGYTF. The J gene is TRBJ1-2, the V gene TRBV7-8, with 9 bases fitting TRBD1. Germline V lookup: CDR1 SGHVS, CDR2 FQNEAQ. V was pared by 5 bases and J by 4 bases, with 8 bases of the junction left unmatched. The CDR3 runs 15 residues.

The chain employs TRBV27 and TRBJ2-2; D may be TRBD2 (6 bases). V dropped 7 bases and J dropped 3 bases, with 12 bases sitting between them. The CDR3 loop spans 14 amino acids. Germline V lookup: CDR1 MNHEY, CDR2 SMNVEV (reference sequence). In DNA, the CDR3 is TGTGCCAGCATAAGCGGGCAGCACACCGGGGAGCTGTTTTTT. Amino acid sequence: CASISGQHTGELFF.

CDR3 bases: TGCAGCGTCAGGGCCAACATGAACACTGAAGCTTTCTTT. Protein sequence: CSVRANMNTEAFF. The rearrangement uses TRBV29-1 and TRBJ1-1, with a possible D match to TRBD1 (5 bases). The germline V gene encodes CDR1 SQVTM and CDR2 ANQGSEA. The CDR3 consists of 13 residues. The V gene lost 6 bases and the J gene lost 0 bases, with 11 bases spanning the gap.

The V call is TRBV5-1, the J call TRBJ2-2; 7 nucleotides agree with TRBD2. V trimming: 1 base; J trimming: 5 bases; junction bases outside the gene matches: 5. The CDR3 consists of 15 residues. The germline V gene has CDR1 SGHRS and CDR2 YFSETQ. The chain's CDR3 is CASSLRARETGELFF. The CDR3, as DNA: TGCGCCAGCAGCTTGAGGGCGCGGGAGACCGGGGAGCTGTTTTTT.

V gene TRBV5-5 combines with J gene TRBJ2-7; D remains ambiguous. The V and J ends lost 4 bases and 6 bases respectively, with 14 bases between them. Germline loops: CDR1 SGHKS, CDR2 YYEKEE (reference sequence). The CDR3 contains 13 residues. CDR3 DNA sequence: TGTGCCAGCAGCATAGGACCGACCACCGAGCAGTACTTC. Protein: CASSIGPTTEQYF. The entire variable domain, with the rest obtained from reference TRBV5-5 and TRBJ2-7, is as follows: DAGVTQSPTHLIKTRGQQVTLRCSPISGHKSVSWYQQVLGQGPQFIFQYYEKEERGRGNFPDRFSARQFPNYSSELNVNALLLGDSALYLCASSIGPTTEQYFGPGTRLTVT.

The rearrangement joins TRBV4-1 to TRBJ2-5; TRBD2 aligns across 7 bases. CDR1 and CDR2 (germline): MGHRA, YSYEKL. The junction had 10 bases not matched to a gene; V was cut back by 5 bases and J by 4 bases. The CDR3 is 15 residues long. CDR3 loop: CASSGGDHAGETQYF. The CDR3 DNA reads TGCGCCAGCAGCGGGGGGGACCACGCCGGAGAGACCCAGTACTTC.

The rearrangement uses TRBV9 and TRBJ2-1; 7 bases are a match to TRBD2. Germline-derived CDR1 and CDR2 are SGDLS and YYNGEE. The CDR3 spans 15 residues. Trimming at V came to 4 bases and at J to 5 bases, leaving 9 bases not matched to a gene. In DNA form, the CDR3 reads TGTGCCAGCAGCCTACGGACTAGTCCTAACAATGAGCAGTTCTTC. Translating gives CASSLRTSPNNEQFF. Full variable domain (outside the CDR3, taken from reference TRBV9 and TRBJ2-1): DSGVTQTPKHLITATGQRVTLRCSPRSGDLSVYWYQQSLDQGLQFLIQYYNGEERAKGNILERFSAQQFPDLHSELNLSSLELGDSALYFCASSLRTSPNNEQFFGPGTRLTVL.

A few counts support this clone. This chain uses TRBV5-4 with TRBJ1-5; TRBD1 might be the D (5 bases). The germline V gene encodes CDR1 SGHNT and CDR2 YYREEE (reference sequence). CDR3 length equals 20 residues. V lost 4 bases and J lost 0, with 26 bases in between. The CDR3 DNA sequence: TGTGCCAGCAGCCCCTCCCTTCGGACACTTACTCTTTATAGCAATCAGCCCCAGCATTTT. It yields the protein CASSPSLRTLTLYSNQPQHF. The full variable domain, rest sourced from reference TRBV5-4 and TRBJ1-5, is ETGVTQSPTHLIKTRGQQVTLRCSSQSGHNTVSWYQQALGQGPQFIFQYYREEENGRGNFPPRFSGLQFPNYSSELNVNALELDDSALYLCASSPSLRTLTLYSNQPQHFGDGTRLSIL.

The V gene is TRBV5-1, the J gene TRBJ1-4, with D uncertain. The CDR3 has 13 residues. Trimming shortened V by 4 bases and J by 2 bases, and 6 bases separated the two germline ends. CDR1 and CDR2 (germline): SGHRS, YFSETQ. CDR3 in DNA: TGCGCCAGCAGCCGGACGACTAATGAAAAACTGTTTTTT. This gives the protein CASSRTTNEKLFF. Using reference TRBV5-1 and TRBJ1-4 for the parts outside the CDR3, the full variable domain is KAGVTQTPRYLIKTRGQQVTLSCSPISGHRSVSWYQQTPGQGLQFLFEYFSETQRNKGNFPGRFSGRQFSNSRSEMNVSTLELGDSALYLCASSRTTNEKLFFGSGTQLSVL.

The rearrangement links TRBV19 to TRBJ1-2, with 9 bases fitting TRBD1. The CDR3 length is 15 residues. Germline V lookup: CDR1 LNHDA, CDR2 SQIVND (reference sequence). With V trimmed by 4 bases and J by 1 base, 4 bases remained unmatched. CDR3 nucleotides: TGTGCCAGTAGTACCCCGGGACAGGGTAACTATGGCTACACCTTC. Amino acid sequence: CASSTPGQGNYGYTF.

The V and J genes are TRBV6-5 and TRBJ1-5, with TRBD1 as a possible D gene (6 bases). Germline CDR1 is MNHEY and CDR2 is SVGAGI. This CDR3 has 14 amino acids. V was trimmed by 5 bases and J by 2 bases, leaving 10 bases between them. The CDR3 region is CASSDRRRNQPQHF. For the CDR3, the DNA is TGTGCCAGCAGTGACAGGAGGCGCAATCAGCCCCAGCATTTT.

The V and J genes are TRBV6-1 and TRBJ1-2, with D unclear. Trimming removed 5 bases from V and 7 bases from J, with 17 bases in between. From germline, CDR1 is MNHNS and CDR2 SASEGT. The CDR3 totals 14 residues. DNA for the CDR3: TGTGCCAGCAGTCCCGGGCATCAGGTCGGTGGCTACACCTTC. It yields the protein CASSPGHQVGGYTF.

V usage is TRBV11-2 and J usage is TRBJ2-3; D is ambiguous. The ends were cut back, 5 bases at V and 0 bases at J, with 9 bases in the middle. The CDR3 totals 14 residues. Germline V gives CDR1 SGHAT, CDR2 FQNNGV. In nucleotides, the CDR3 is TGTGCCAGCAGCCCGCAGGTTAGCACAGATACGCAGTATTTT. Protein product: CASSPQVSTDTQYF.

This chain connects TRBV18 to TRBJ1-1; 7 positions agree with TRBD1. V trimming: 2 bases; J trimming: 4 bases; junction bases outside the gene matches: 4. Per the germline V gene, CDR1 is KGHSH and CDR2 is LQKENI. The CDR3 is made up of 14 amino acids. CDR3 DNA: TGTGCCAGCTCACCAGGACAGGACTTCACTGAAGCTTTCTTT. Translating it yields CASSPGQDFTEAFF.

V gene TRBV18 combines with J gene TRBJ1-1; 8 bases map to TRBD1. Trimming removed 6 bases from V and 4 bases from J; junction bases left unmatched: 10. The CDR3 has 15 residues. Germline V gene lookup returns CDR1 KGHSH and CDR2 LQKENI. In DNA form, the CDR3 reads TGTGCCAGCTCCCGCGCACAAGGACAGGGCACTGAAGCTTTCTTT. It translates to CASSRAQGQGTEAFF.

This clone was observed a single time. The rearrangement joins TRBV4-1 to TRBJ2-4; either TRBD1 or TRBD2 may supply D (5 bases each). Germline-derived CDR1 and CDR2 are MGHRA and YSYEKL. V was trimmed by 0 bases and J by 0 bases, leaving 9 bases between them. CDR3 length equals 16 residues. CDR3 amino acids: CASSQEGVRAKNIQYF. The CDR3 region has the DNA TGCGCCAGCAGCCAAGAGGGGGTCCGAGCCAAAAACATTCAGTACTTC.

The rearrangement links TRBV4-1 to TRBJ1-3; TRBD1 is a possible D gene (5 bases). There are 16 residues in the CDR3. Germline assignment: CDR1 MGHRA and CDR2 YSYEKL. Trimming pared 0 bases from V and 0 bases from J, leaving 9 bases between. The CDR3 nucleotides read TGCGCCAGCAGCCAAGAAACACAGGTCTCTGGAAACACCATATATTTT. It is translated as CASSQETQVSGNTIYF.

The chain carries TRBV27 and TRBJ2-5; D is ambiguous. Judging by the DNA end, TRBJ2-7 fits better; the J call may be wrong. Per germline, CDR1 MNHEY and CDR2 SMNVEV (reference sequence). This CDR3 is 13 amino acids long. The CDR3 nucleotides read TGTGCCAGCAGTGGACCAGAATCCTACGAGCAGTACTTC. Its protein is CASSGPESYEQYF.

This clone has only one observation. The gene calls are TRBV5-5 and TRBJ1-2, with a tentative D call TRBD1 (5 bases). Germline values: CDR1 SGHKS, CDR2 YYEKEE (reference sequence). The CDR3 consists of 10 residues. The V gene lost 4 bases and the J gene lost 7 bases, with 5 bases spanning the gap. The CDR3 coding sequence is TGTGCCAGCAGCGGGGCTGGCTACACCTTC. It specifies CASSGAGYTF. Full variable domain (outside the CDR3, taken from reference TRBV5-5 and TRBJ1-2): DAGVTQSPTHLIKTRGQQVTLRCSPISGHKSVSWYQQVLGQGPQFIFQYYEKEERGRGNFPDRFSARQFPNYSSELNVNALLLGDSALYLCASSGAGYTFGSGTRLTVV.

The CDR3 DNA is TGTGCCAGCAGCTTAGCGTCTGGAGGCGATACGCAGTATTTT. Its protein product is CASSLASGGDTQYF. The chain recombines TRBV7-6 with TRBJ2-3, with D possibly matching TRBD2 (5 bases). This CDR3 contains 14 residues. Germline CDR1 and CDR2: SGHVS and FNYEAQ. V lost 0 bases and J lost 6, with 10 bases in between.

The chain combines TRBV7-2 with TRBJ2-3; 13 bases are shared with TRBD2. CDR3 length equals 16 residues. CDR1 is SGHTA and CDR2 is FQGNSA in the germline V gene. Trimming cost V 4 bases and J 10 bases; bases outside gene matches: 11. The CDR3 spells CASSSRTSGGPTPQYF. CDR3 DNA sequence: TGTGCCAGCAGCTCCCGGACTAGCGGGGGCCCTACTCCGCAGTATTTT.

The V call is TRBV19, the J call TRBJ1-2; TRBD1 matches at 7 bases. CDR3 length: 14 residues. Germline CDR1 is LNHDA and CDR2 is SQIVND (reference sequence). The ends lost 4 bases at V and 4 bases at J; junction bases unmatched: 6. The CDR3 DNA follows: TGTGCCAGTAGTAGCCCGGACAGGACCTATGGCTACACCTTC. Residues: CASSSPDRTYGYTF.

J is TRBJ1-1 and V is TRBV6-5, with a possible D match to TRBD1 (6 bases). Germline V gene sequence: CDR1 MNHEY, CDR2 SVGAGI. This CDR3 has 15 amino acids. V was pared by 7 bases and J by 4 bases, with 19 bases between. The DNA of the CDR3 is TGTGCCAGCACCACCCCGGGGCGAGGGGGCACTGAAGCTTTCTTT. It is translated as CASTTPGRGGTEAFF.